Shown below are 12 T cell receptor beta chains from a single sample sequenced in a study of graft-versus-host responses after intestinal transplantation. Clones were read by immunoSEQ multiplex PCR, and TCRdb kept only the in-frame ones, dropping some. The sample contains about 100,000 clones, more than 85% of which appear only once. Their target antigens are unknown. The sequencing used unstimulated CD4+ T cells sorted from spleen or lymph node cells, collected before transplant. The receptors originated from a human donor who was the organ donor for an intestinal transplant.

The chain recombines TRBV7-3 with TRBJ2-1; D call uncertain. V dropped 1 base and J dropped 0 bases, with 10 bases sitting between them. The CDR3 sequence is 16 residues long. The germline V gene encodes CDR1 SGHTA and CDR2 FQGTGA. The CDR3 DNA follows: TGTGCCAGCAGCTTAAGTGAGCGAAGCTCCTACAATGAGCAGTTCTTC. It yields the protein CASSLSERSSYNEQFF.

The chain employs TRBV4-2 and TRBJ2-7; D may match TRBD1 or TRBD2 (6 bases each). CDR1 is LGHNA, CDR2 YNFKEQ, per germline. The CDR3 totals 14 residues. V lost 1 base and J lost 3, with 10 bases in between. CDR3 nucleotide sequence: TGTGCCAGCAGCCAAGGGGGGGCCGTCTACGAGCAGTACTTC. As protein: CASSQGGAVYEQYF.

This clone was observed once. The rearrangement links TRBV5-6 to TRBJ2-6, with D perhaps matching TRBD2 (6 bases). The CDR3 has 16 amino acids. In germline, CDR1 is SGHDT, CDR2 YYEEEE. V dropped 5 bases and J dropped 0 bases, with 12 bases sitting between them. CDR3 sequence reads: CASSRDGGSGANVLTF. The CDR3 DNA follows: TGTGCCAGCAGTAGAGACGGGGGCTCTGGGGCCAACGTCCTGACTTTC. Full variable domain (remainder filled in from reference TRBV5-6 and TRBJ2-6): DAGVTQSPTHLIKTRGQQVTLRCSPKSGHDTVSWYQQALGQGPQFIFQYYEEEERQRGNFPDRFSGHQFPNYSSELNVNALLLGDSALYLCASSRDGGSGANVLTFGAGSRLTVL.

The rearrangement links TRBV4-1 to TRBJ1-1, with TRBD1 as a possible D gene (6 bases). Germline V gene data show CDR1 as MGHRA and CDR2 as YSYEKL. The CDR3 spans 13 residues. V was shortened by 8 bases and J by 1 base, with 11 bases between the two germline ends. The CDR3 protein is CASGRGQNTEAFF. The DNA for the CDR3 is TGCGCCAGCGGGCGGGGGCAGAACACTGAAGCTTTCTTT.

The V and J genes are TRBV19 and TRBJ1-3, with 8 bases aligning to TRBD1. The CDR3 totals 14 residues. J lost 2 bases, V lost 6 bases, and 3 bases had no gene match. CDR1 and CDR2 (germline): LNHDA, SQIVND (reference sequence). CDR3 loop: CASSDRGAGNTIYF. Written as DNA, the CDR3 is TGTGCCAGTAGCGACAGGGGAGCTGGAAACACCATATATTTT.

The chain has TRBV6-6 and TRBJ2-3, with TRBD1 matching over 9 bases. With V trimmed by 6 bases and J by 4 bases, 5 bases remained unmatched. Germline loops: CDR1 MNHNY, CDR2 SVGAGI (reference sequence). There are 14 residues in the CDR3. The CDR3 loop is CASRAGQGPDTQYF. The CDR3 DNA follows: TGTGCCAGCAGGGCGGGACAGGGCCCAGATACGCAGTATTTT.

The chain links TRBV30 to TRBJ2-5, with TRBD1 matching over 11 bases. V trimming: 3 bases; J trimming: 1 base; junction bases outside the gene matches: 4. The length of the CDR3 is 15 residues. Germline values: CDR1 GTSNPN, CDR2 SVGIG (reference sequence). The CDR3 sequence is CAWSPGTGGQETQYF. The DNA of the CDR3 is TGTGCCTGGAGCCCCGGGACAGGGGGCCAAGAGACCCAGTACTTC.

V usage is TRBV4-1 and J usage is TRBJ2-1; D may be TRBD1 or TRBD2 (6 bases each). The germline CDR1 and CDR2 sequences are MGHRA and YSYEKL. V was trimmed by 0 bases and J by 6 bases, leaving 9 bases between them. The CDR3 loop spans 14 amino acids. The CDR3 spells CASSQEGGGNEQFF. The CDR3 region has the DNA TGCGCCAGCAGCCAAGAAGGAGGGGGCAATGAGCAGTTCTTC.

This chain joins TRBV28 and TRBJ2-5; D is perhaps TRBD2 (6 bases). Germline CDR1 reads MDHEN; CDR2 reads SYDVKM. The CDR3 is made up of 15 amino acids. Trimming took off 5 bases at V and 5 bases at J, with 18 bases between the two ends. In DNA form, the CDR3 reads TGTGCCAGCAGTCCACCGGGAGTTGGGGGGGAGACCCAGTACTTC. Its protein product is CASSPPGVGGETQYF.

The CDR3 protein is CASMIGTVFASTDTQYF. CDR3 bases: TGTGCCAGCATGATCGGTACTGTGTTTGCGTCTACAGATACGCAGTATTTT. The rearrangement links TRBV9 to TRBJ2-3; D is unresolved. V was pared by 6 bases and J by 3 bases, with 23 bases between. Germline V gives CDR1 SGDLS, CDR2 YYNGEE. The CDR3 is 17 amino acids.

This chain links TRBV25-1 with TRBJ1-4, with TRBD1 matching 7 bases. V dropped 5 bases and J dropped 8; count of bases not matched to a gene: 11. This CDR3 spans 15 amino acids. Germline values: CDR1 MGHDK, CDR2 SYGVNS. The CDR3 nucleotides are TGTGCCAGCAGTCACAGGGACAGATTTGGGGAAAAACTGTTTTTT. Translated, it gives CASSHRDRFGEKLFF.

Only one count was recorded for this clone. The V call is TRBV9, the J call TRBJ2-2; D is possibly TRBD1 (5 bases). Germline V gene data show CDR1 as SGDLS and CDR2 as YYNGEE. The CDR3 extends over 16 amino acids. The V gene lost 1 base and the J gene lost 0 bases, with 10 bases spanning the gap. The CDR3 loop reads CASSVRQSANTGELFF. CDR3 sequence (DNA): TGTGCCAGCAGCGTACGACAGTCCGCGAACACCGGGGAGCTGTTTTTT.